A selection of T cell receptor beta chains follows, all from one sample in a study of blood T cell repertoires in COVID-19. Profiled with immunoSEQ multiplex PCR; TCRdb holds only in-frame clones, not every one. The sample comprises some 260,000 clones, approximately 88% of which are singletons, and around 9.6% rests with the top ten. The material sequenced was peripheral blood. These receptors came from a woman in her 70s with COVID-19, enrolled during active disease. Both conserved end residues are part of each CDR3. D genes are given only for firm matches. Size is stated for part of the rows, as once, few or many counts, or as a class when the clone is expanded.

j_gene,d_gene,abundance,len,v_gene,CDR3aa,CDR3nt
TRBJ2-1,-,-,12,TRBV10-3,CAISESRTGSFF,TGTGCCATCAGTGAGTCAAGGACGGGATCGTTCTTC
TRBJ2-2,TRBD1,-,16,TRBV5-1,CASSLAWTGATGELFF,TGCGCCAGCAGCTTGGCCTGGACAGGGGCTACCGGGGAGCTGTTTTTT
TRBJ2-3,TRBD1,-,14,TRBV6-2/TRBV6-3,CASSPTGGTDTQYF,TGTGCCAGCAGCCCGACAGGGGGCACAGATACGCAGTATTTT
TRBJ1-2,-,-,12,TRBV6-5,CASRSTAAGYTF,TGTGCCAGCAGGTCGACAGCTGCCGGCTACACCTTC
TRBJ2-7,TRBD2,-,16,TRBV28,CASRLDRGLAVYEQYF,TGTGCCAGCAGACTAGACCGGGGACTAGCGGTCTACGAGCAGTACTTC
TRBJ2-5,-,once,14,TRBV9,CASSEQAYGETQYF,TGTGCCAGCAGCGAACAGGCTTATGGAGAGACCCAGTACTTC
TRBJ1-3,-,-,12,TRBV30,CAWETAGNTIYF,TGTGCCTGGGAGACAGCTGGAAACACCATATATTTT
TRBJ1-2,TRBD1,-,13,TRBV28,CASSPTGSGGYTF,TGTGCCAGCAGTCCGACAGGGTCTGGCGGCTACACCTTC
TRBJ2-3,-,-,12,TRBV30,CAWSDFTDTQYF,TGTGCCTGGAGCGACTTCACAGATACGCAGTATTTT
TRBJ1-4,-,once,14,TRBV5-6,CASSLAGSSEKLFF,TGTGCCAGCAGCTTAGCAGGAAGCTCGGAAAAACTGTTTTTT
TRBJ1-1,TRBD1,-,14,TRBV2,CASSSGTGNTEAFF,TGTGCCAGCTCATCCGGGACAGGGAACACTGAAGCTTTCTTT
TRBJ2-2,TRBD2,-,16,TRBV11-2,CASSLAGLSNTGELFF,TGTGCCAGCAGCTTAGCGGGACTATCGAACACCGGGGAGCTGTTTTTT
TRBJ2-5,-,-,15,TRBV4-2,CASSQGGERLETQYF,TGTGCCAGCAGCCAAGGGGGGGAGCGGCTAGAGACCCAGTACTTC
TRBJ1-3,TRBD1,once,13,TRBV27,CASGQTSGNTIYF,TGTGCTTCGGGACAGACCTCTGGAAACACCATATATTTT
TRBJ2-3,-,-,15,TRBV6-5,CASSYSAGSTDTQYF,TGTGCCAGCAGTTACTCGGCGGGGAGCACAGATACGCAGTATTTT
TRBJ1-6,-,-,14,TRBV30,CASCNQGNNSPLHF,TGTGCCTCCTGTAATCAGGGGAATAATTCACCCCTCCACTTT
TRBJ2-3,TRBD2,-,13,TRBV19,CASSIALAGGQYF,TGTGCCAGTAGTATCGCACTAGCGGGAGGGCAGTATTTT
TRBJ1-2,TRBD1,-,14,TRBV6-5,CASTRTGISDGYTF,TGTGCCAGCACCCGGACAGGGATATCCGACGGCTACACCTTC
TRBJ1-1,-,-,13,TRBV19,CASRVSGVTEAFF,TGTGCCAGTAGAGTCTCAGGGGTCACTGAAGCTTTCTTT
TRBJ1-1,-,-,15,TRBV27,CASSLSTRGNTEAFF,TGTGCCAGCAGTTTATCCACGAGGGGGAATACTGAAGCTTTCTTT
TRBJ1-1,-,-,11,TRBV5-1,CASSSDTEAFF,TGCGCCAGCAGTTCAGACACTGAAGCTTTCTTT
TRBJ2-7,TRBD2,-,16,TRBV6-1,CASSEGPERGSYEQYF,TGTGCCAGCAGTGAAGGGCCCGAGCGGGGTTCCTACGAGCAGTACTTC
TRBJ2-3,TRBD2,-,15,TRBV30,CAWSKAGGGTDTQYF,TGTGCCTGGAGTAAAGCGGGAGGGGGCACAGATACGCAGTATTTT
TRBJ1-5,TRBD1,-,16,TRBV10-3,CAISERRQGVNQPQHF,TGTGCCATCAGTGAAAGGAGGCAGGGGGTCAATCAGCCCCAGCATTTT
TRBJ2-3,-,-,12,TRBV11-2,CASSHNEDTQYF,TGTGCCAGCAGCCATAACGAGGATACGCAGTATTTT
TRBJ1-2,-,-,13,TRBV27,CASSPRHNYGYTF,TGTGCCAGCAGCCCTCGACACAACTATGGCTACACCTTC
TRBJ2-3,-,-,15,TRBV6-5,CASNLQWMSTDTQYF,TGTGCCAGCAACTTACAGTGGATGAGCACAGATACGCAGTATTTT
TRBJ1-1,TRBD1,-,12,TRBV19,CASTDRGTEAFF,TGTGCCAGTACGGACAGGGGTACTGAAGCTTTCTTT
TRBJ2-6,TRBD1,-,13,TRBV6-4,CASSLTGGNVLTF,TGTGCCAGCAGTCTGACAGGGGGCAACGTCCTGACTTTC
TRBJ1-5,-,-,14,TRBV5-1,CASSLDSFDQPQHF,TGCGCCAGCAGCTTGGACAGTTTCGATCAGCCCCAGCATTTT
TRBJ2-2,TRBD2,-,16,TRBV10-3,CAISEGLAGFTGELFF,TGTGCCATCAGTGAGGGACTAGCGGGATTCACCGGGGAGCTGTTTTTT
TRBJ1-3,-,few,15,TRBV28,CASSLGQGTGNTIYF,TGTGCCAGCAGTTTAGGGCAGGGGACTGGAAACACCATATATTTT
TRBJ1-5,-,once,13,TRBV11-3,CASRQNTDQPQHF,TGTGCCAGCAGACAAAATACAGATCAGCCCCAGCATTTT
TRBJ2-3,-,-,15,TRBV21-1,CASSKEGQEGDTQYF,TGTGCCAGCAGCAAAGAGGGGCAAGAAGGAGATACGCAGTATTTT
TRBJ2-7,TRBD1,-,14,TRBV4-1,CASSPGTVPYEQYF,TGCGCCAGCAGTCCCGGGACAGTTCCCTACGAGCAGTACTTC
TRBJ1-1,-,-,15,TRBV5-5,CASSSATGWKTEAFF,TGTGCCAGCAGCTCAGCGACAGGTTGGAAGACTGAAGCTTTCTTT
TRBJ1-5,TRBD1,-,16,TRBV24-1,CATSERGQGNNQPQHF,TGTGCCACCAGTGAGAGGGGACAGGGGAACAATCAGCCCCAGCATTTT
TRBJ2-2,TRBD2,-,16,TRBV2,CASSQLAVLNTGELFF,TGTGCCAGCAGTCAACTAGCGGTACTCAACACCGGGGAGCTGTTTTTT
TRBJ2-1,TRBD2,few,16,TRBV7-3,CASSFTPGTSWDEQFF,TGTGCCAGCAGCTTTACCCCCGGGACTAGCTGGGATGAGCAGTTCTTC
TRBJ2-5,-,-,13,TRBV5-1,CASSERSSQTQYF,TGCGCCAGCAGCGAGCGGTCTTCACAGACCCAGTACTTC
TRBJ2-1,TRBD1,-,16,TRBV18,CASSPPTGGAYNEQFF,TGTGCCAGCTCACCGCCTACAGGGGGCGCCTACAATGAGCAGTTCTTC
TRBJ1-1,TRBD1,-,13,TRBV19,CASSIPGGTEAFF,TGTGCCAGTAGTATCCCAGGGGGCACTGAAGCTTTCTTT
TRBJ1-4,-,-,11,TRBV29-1,CSVREGVKLFF,TGCAGCGTTCGGGAGGGGGTAAAACTGTTTTTT
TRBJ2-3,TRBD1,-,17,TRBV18,CASSPPKSGQGRDTQYF,TGTGCCAGCTCACCACCGAAATCGGGACAGGGGCGAGATACGCAGTATTTT
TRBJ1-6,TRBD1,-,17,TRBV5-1,CASSSDGTGGAFSPLHF,TGCGCCAGCAGCTCCGACGGGACAGGGGGCGCGTTTTCGCCCCTCCACTTT
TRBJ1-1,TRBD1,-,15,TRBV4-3,CASSQDLQGQTEAFF,TGCGCCAGCAGCCAAGATCTCCAGGGACAGACTGAAGCTTTCTTT
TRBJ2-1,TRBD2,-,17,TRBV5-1,CASSLTGGTSGRDEQFF,TGCGCCAGCAGCTTGACCGGTGGGACTAGCGGGAGGGATGAGCAGTTCTTC
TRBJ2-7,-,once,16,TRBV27,CASRWRGELSNFEQYF,TGTGCCAGCAGATGGAGGGGAGAGTTATCAAACTTCGAGCAGTACTTC
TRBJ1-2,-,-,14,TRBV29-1,CSVEVGRGRGGYTF,TGCAGCGTTGAAGTGGGCAGGGGTAGGGGTGGCTACACCTTC
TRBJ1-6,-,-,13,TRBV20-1,CSASAGYNSPLHF,TGCAGTGCTAGTGCAGGGTATAATTCACCCCTCCACTTT
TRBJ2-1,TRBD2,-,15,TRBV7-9,CASSLVSGDNNEQFF,TGTGCCAGCAGCTTAGTCAGCGGGGATAACAATGAGCAGTTCTTC
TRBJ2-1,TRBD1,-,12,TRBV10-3,CASGTGGNEQFF,TGTGCCTCAGGGACAGGGGGCAATGAGCAGTTCTTC
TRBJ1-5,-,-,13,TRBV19,CASSYSSNQPQHF,TGTGCCAGTAGTTATTCTAGCAATCAGCCCCAGCATTTT
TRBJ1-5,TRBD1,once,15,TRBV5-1,CASSYGTGGNQPQHF,TGCGCCAGCAGCTACGGGACAGGGGGCAATCAGCCCCAGCATTTT